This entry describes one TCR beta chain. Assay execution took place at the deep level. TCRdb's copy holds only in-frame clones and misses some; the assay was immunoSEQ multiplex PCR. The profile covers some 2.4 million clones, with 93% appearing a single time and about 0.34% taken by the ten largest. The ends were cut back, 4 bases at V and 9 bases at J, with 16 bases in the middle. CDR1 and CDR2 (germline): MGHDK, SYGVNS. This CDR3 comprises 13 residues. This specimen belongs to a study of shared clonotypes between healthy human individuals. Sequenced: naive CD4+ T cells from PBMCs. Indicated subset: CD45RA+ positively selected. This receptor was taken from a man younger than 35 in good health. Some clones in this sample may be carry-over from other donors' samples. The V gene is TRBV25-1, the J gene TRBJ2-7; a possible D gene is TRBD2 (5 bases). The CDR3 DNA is TGTGCCAGCAGTGGAGGACTCGTACGTAGGCAGTACTTC. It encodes CASSGGLVRRQYF.